What follows are 10 T cell receptor beta chains derived from one specimen sequenced in a study of cytomegalovirus exposure and HLA in healthy donors. The primer mix had 60 Vbeta and 13 Jbeta primers. Profiled with immunoSEQ multiplex PCR; TCRdb holds only in-frame clones, not every one. The data contain 150,000 to 200,000 clones, 60% to 85% of them singletons. Sequences were obtained from PBMCs. The source of these receptors is a girl aged 10 to 17 in good health and CMV-seropositive.

This chain joins TRBV7-9 and TRBJ2-7, with D perhaps matching TRBD1 (5 bases). Germline CDR1 reads SEHNR; CDR2 reads FQNEAQ (reference sequence). The V and J ends lost 2 bases and 5 bases respectively, with 10 bases between them. The CDR3 has 13 residues. The CDR3 here is CASSLRGIDEQYF. The CDR3 coding sequence is TGTGCCAGCAGCTTAAGGGGCATCGACGAGCAGTACTTC.

The chain carries TRBV10-3 and TRBJ1-2; D not certain. Trimming stripped 4 bases from V and 6 bases from J, with 15 bases between. This CDR3 has 14 amino acids. Germline lookup yields CDR1 ENHRY and CDR2 SYGVKD. The chain's CDR3 is CAISAGPSRDGYTF. DNA of the CDR3: TGTGCCATCAGTGCCGGCCCCTCGAGGGATGGCTACACCTTC.

The rearrangement uses TRBV4-1 and TRBJ2-1; TRBD1 matches 9 bases. The V gene's germline CDR1 is MGHRA and CDR2 YSYEKL. V was pared by 5 bases and J by 4 bases, with 6 bases of the junction left unmatched. The CDR3 contains 15 residues. The CDR3 loop reads CASSSGTGMYNEQFF. The CDR3 DNA is TGCGCCAGCAGCTCCGGGACAGGGATGTACAATGAGCAGTTCTTC.

V and J are TRBV10-1 and TRBJ2-7; TRBD1 is a possible D gene (6 bases). Germline CDR1 reads WNHNN; CDR2 reads SYGVQD (reference sequence). V lost 4 bases and J lost 2, with 9 bases in between. The CDR3 is made up of 13 amino acids. For the CDR3, the DNA is TGCGCCAGCAGTGGGGACATTGCCTACGAGCAGTACTTC. This sequence encodes CASSGDIAYEQYF.

The V call is TRBV5-4, the J call TRBJ1-4; D unresolved. Germline lookup yields CDR1 SGHNT and CDR2 YYREEE (reference sequence). The CDR3 consists of 13 residues. Trimming pared 0 bases from V and 7 bases from J, leaving 7 bases between. CDR3 loop: CASSLVEGEKLFF. CDR3 coding DNA: TGTGCCAGCAGCTTGGTTGAGGGTGAAAAACTGTTTTTT.

This chain connects TRBV11-2 to TRBJ1-2; 8 nucleotides agree with TRBD1. J lost 7 bases, V lost 1 base, and 14 bases had no gene match. Germline CDR1 SGHAT, CDR2 FQNNGV. This CDR3 is built from 17 residues. In DNA form, the CDR3 reads TGTGCCAGCAGCTTAGTGCCAGGGGGCAAGTCTCCAACTGGCTACACCTTC. It codes for CASSLVPGGKSPTGYTF.

This clone was seen a handful of times. The chain carries TRBV11-2 and TRBJ1-4, with 9 bases aligning to TRBD1. The CDR3 consists of 15 residues. The J segment lost 8 bases and the V segment lost 2 bases, leaving 6 bases of the junction unmatched. Germline CDR1 reads SGHAT; CDR2 reads FQNNGV. The CDR3 sequence is CASSLTGQGREKLFF. DNA of the CDR3: TGTGCCAGCAGCTTAACGGGACAGGGTCGAGAAAAACTGTTTTTT.

This sequence joins TRBV7-2 and TRBJ1-2; 7 bases are a match to TRBD1. The CDR3 is made up of 14 amino acids. CDR1 SGHTA and CDR2 FQGNSA come from the germline V gene. Trimming removed 5 bases from V and 7 bases from J; junction bases left unmatched: 10. The CDR3, as DNA: TGTGCCAGCAGCACCGGACAGGATTCTTCTGGCTACACCTTC. As protein: CASSTGQDSSGYTF.

The sample holds a few counts of this clone. This sequence joins TRBV6-6 and TRBJ2-7, with D tentatively TRBD1 (5 bases). The CDR3 sequence is 16 residues long. The V and J ends lost 4 bases and 6 bases respectively, with 22 bases between them. Germline-derived CDR1 and CDR2 are MNHNY and SVGAGI (reference sequence). In nucleotides, the CDR3 is TGTGCCAGCAGTTTGGCAGTTGGGGCAGGGTACCCCGAGCAGTACTTC. Residues: CASSLAVGAGYPEQYF.

This chain uses TRBV10-2 with TRBJ2-4; D is perhaps TRBD1 (6 bases). The CDR3 covers 13 residues. Per germline, CDR1 WSHSY and CDR2 SAAADI. Trimming cost V 5 bases and J 1 base, with 6 bases left between them. CDR3 sequence (DNA): TGCGCCAGCAGTACAGGGGCCAAAAACATTCAGTACTTC. It translates to CASSTGAKNIQYF.